This entry is about one T cell receptor (beta chain). The data stem from a study of OX40 agonist ivuxolimab in advanced cancers. Study in general: Patients were infused with ivuxolimab every 2 weeks at 0.01 to 10 mg/kg.

Sequencing used immunoSEQ multiplex PCR; TCRdb keeps in-frame clones, though not all of them. The table shows under 85,000 clones, with 80% to 90% occurring only once. Germline V gene lookup returns CDR1 MDHEN and CDR2 SYDVKM. The V end was cut by 3 bases, the J end by 6 bases, with 11 bases between. The CDR3 extends over 13 amino acids. At baseline, cycle 4 day 1, and cycle 7 day 1, blood was sampled. V usage is TRBV28 and J usage is TRBJ1-2; no clear D. The receptor was isolated from an adult with an advanced solid tumor such as melanoma, head and neck, liver or kidney cancer. The sample consisted of CD4+ or CD8+ T cells sorted from blood, taken in a trial of the OX40 agonist ivuxolimab. CDR3 sequence reads: CASSLIVYHGYTF. CDR3 nucleotide sequence: TGTGCCAGCAGTTTGATTGTTTACCATGGCTACACCTTC.